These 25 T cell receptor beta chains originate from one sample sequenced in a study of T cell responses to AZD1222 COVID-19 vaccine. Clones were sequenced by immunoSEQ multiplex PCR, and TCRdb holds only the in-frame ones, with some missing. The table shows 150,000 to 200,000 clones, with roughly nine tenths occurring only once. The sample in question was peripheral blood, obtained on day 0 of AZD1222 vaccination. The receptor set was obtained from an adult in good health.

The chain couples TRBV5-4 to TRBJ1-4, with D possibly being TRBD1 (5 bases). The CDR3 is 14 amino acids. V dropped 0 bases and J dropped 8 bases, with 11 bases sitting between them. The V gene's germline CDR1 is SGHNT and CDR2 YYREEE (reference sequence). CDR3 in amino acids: CASSLGRGNEKLFF. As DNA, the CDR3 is TGTGCCAGCAGCTTGGGGAGGGGAAACGAAAAACTGTTTTTT.

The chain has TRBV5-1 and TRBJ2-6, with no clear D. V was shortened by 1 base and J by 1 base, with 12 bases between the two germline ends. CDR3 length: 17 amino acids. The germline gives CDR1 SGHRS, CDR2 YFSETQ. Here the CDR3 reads CASSLPQKLSGANVLTF. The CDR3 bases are TGCGCCAGCAGCTTGCCACAGAAACTTTCTGGGGCCAACGTCCTGACTTTC. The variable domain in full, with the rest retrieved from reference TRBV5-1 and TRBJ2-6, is KAGVTQTPRYLIKTRGQQVTLSCSPISGHRSVSWYQQTPGQGLQFLFEYFSETQRNKGNFPGRFSGRQFSNSRSEMNVSTLELGDSALYLCASSLPQKLSGANVLTFGAGSRLTVL.

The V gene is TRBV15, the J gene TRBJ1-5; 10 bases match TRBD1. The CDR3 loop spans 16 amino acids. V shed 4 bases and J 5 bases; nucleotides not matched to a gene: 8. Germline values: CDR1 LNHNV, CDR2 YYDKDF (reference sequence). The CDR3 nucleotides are TGTGCCACCAGCACCGCCAGGGGGACAGGGGATCAGCCCCAGCATTTT. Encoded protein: CATSTARGTGDQPQHF.

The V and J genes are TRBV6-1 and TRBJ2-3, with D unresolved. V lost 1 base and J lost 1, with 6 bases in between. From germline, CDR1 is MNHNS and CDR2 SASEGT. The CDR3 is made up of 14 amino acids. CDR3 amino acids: CASSEVRRTDTQYF. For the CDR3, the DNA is TGTGCCAGCAGTGAAGTTCGCCGCACAGATACGCAGTATTTT.

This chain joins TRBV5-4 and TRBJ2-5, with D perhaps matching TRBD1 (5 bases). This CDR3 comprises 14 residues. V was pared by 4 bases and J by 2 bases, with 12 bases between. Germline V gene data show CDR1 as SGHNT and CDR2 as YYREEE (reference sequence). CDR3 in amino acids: CASSPPQGQETQYF. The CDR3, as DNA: TGTGCCAGCAGCCCGCCCCAGGGACAAGAGACCCAGTACTTC.

CDR3 amino acids: CASRDIIPTGELFF. The CDR3 region has the DNA TGTGCCAGCAGGGACATAATCCCCACCGGGGAGCTGTTTTTT. V gene TRBV6-5 combines with J gene TRBJ2-2; weak D call: TRBD1 (5 bases). CDR1 and CDR2 (germline): MNHEY, SVGAGI. The V end was cut by 6 bases, the J end by 4 bases, with 12 bases between. This CDR3 region has 14 residues.

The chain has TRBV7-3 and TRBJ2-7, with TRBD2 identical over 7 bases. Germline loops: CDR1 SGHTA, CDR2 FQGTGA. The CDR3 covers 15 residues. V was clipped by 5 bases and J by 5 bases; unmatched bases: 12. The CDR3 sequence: CASSAGTTPSNEQYF. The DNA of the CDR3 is TGTGCCAGCAGCGCCGGGACTACACCGTCCAACGAGCAGTACTTC.

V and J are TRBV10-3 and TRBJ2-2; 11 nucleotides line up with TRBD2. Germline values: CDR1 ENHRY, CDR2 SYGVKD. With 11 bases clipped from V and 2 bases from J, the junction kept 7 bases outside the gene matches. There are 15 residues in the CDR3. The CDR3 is CARVLAGGNTGELFF. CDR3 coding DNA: TGTGCCCGCGTCCTAGCGGGGGGAAACACCGGGGAGCTGTTTTTT.

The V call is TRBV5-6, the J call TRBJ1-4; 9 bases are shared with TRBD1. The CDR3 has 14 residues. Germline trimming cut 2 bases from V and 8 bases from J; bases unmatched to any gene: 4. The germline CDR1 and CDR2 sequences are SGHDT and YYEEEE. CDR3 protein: CASSFGTGLEKLFF. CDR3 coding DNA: TGTGCCAGCAGCTTCGGGACAGGGCTGGAAAAACTGTTTTTT. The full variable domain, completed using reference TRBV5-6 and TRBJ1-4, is DAGVTQSPTHLIKTRGQQVTLRCSPKSGHDTVSWYQQALGQGPQFIFQYYEEEERQRGNFPDRFSGHQFPNYSSELNVNALLLGDSALYLCASSFGTGLEKLFFGSGTQLSVL.

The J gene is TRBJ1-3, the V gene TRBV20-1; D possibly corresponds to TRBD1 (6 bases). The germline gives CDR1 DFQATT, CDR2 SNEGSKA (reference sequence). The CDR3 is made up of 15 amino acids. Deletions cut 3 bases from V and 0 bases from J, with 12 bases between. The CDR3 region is CSASPTGSSGNTIYF. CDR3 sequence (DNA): TGCAGTGCTAGTCCCACAGGGTCCTCTGGAAACACCATATATTTT.

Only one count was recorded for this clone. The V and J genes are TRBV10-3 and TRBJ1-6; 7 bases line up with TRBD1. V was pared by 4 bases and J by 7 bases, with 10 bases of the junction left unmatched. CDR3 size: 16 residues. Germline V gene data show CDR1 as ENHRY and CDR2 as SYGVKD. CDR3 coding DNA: TGTGCCATCAGTGGCCGGCCCAGGGGGGAGAATTCACCCCTCCACTTT. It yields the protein CAISGRPRGENSPLHF.

The CDR3 coding sequence is TGTGCCAGCAGCGGTGGGGGAGGGGGCGCGAGAGATACGCAGTATTTT. This codes for CASSGGGGGARDTQYF. The V call is TRBV9, the J call TRBJ2-3; either TRBD1 or TRBD2 may supply D (7 bases each). The CDR3 runs 16 residues. Germline V gene sequence: CDR1 SGDLS, CDR2 YYNGEE. Trimming removed 3 bases from V and 5 bases from J, with 19 bases in between.

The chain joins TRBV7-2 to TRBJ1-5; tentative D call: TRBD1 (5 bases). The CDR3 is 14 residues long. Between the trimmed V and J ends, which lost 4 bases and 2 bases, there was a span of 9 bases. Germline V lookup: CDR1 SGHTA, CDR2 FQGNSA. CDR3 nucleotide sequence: TGTGCCAGCAGCTGGCGGGACGGCAATCAGCCCCAGCATTTT. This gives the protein CASSWRDGNQPQHF. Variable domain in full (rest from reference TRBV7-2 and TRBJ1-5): GAGVSQSPSNKVTEKGKDVELRCDPISGHTALYWYRQSLGQGLEFLIYFQGNSAPDKSGLPSDRFSAERTGGSVSTLTIQRTQQEDSAVYLCASSWRDGNQPQHFGDGTRLSIL.

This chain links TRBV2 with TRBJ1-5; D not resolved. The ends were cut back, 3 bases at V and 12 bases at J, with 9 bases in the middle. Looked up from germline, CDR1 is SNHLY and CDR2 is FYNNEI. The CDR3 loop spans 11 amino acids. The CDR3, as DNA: TGTGCCAGCAGTGATAGGGAGATCCAGCATTTT. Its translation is CASSDREIQHF.

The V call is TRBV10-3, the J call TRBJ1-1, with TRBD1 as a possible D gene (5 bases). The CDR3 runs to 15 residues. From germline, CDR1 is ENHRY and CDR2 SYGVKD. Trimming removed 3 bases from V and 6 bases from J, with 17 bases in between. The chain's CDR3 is CAISDMGRAGAEAFF. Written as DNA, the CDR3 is TGTGCCATCAGTGACATGGGCCGGGCGGGGGCTGAAGCTTTCTTT.

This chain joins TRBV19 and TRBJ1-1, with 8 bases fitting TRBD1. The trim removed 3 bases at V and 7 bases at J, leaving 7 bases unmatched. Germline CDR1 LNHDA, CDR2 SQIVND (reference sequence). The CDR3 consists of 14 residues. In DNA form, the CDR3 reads TGTGCCAGTAGTATGGGTGCCGGGACAGGTGAAGCTTTCTTT. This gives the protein CASSMGAGTGEAFF.

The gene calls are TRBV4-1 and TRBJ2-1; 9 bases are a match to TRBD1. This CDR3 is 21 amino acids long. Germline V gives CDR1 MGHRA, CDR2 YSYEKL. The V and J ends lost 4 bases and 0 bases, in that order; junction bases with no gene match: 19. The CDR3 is CASSLPRTGVSLVDSYNEQFF. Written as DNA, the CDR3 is TGCGCCAGCAGCCTACCCCGGACAGGGGTAAGTTTGGTCGACTCCTACAATGAGCAGTTCTTC.

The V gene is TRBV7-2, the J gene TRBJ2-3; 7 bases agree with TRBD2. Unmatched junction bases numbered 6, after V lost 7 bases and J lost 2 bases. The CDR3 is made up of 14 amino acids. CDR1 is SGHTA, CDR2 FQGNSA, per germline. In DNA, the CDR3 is TGTGCCAGCACGGGGGGACCCAACACAGATACGCAGTATTTT. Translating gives CASTGGPNTDTQYF. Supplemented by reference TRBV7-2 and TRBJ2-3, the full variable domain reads GAGVSQSPSNKVTEKGKDVELRCDPISGHTALYWYRQSLGQGLEFLIYFQGNSAPDKSGLPSDRFSAERTGGSVSTLTIQRTQQEDSAVYLCASTGGPNTDTQYFGPGTRLTVL.

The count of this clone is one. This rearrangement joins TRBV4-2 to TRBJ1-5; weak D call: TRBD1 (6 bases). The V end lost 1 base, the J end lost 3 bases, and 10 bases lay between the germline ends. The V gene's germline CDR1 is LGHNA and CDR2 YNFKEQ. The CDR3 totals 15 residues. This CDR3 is CASSQATGLNQPQHF. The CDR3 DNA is TGTGCCAGCAGCCAAGCGACAGGCCTCAATCAGCCCCAGCATTTT.

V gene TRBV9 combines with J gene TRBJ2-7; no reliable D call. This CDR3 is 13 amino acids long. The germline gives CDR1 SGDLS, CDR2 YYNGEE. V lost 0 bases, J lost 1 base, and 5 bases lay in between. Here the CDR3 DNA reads TGTGCCAGCAGCGTAGGCTCGTCCTACGAGCAGTACTTC. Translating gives CASSVGSSYEQYF. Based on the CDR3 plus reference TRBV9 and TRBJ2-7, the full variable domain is DSGVTQTPKHLITATGQRVTLRCSPRSGDLSVYWYQQSLDQGLQFLIQYYNGEERAKGNILERFSAQQFPDLHSELNLSSLELGDSALYFCASSVGSSYEQYFGPGTRLTVT.

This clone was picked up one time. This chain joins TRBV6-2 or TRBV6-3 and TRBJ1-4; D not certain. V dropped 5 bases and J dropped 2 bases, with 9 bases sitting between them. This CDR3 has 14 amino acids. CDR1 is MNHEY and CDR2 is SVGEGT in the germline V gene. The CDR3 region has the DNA TGTGCCAGCAGTCACCGGTCCACTAATGAAAAACTGTTTTTT. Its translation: CASSHRSTNEKLFF.

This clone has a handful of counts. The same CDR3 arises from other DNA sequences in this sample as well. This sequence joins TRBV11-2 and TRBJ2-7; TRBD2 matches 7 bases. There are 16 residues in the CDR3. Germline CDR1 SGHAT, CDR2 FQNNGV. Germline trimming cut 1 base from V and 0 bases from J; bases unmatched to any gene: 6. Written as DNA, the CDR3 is TGTGCCAGCAGCTTAGTCCGGGGGGTAAGCTCCTACGAGCAGTACTTC. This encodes CASSLVRGVSSYEQYF.

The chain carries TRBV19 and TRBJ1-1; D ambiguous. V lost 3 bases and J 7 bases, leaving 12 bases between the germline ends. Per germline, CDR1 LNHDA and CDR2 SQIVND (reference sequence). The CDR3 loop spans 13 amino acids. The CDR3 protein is CASSIAQVGEAFF. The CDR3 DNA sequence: TGTGCCAGTAGTATCGCGCAGGTAGGTGAAGCTTTCTTT.

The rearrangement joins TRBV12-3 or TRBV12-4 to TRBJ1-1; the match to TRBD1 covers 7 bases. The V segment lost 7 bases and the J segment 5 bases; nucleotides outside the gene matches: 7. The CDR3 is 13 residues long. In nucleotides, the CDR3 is TGTGCCAGCACACCTCCAGGGGGGACTGAAGCTTTCTTT. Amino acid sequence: CASTPPGGTEAFF.

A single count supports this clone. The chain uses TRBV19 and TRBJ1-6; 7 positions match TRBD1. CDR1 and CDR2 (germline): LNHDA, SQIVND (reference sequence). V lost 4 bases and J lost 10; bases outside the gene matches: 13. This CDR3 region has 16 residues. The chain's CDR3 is CASSRTGTVFRSPLHF. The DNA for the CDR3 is TGTGCCAGTAGTAGGACCGGGACAGTCTTTAGGTCACCCCTCCACTTT.